The sequence of this T cell receptor beta chain was determined in a study of cytomegalovirus exposure and HLA in healthy donors. CDR1 is SGHRS, CDR2 YFSETQ, per germline. The V segment lost 4 bases and the J segment 3 bases; nucleotides outside the gene matches: 7. The CDR3 extends over 15 amino acids. Vbeta (60) and Jbeta (13) primers were used in the PCR. Generated by immunoSEQ multiplex PCR, the TCRdb table keeps only in-frame clones and is missing some. The data show roughly 180,000 clones, 70% to 90% seen once. The receptor was derived from a young man in good health and CMV-seropositive. The gene calls are TRBV5-1 and TRBJ2-1; TRBD1 agrees at 7 bases. Material: PBMCs. The CDR3 nucleotides are TGCGCCAGCAGCCGAAGGGGGCCACACTACAATGAGCAGTTCTTC. Its protein is CASSRRGPHYNEQFF.